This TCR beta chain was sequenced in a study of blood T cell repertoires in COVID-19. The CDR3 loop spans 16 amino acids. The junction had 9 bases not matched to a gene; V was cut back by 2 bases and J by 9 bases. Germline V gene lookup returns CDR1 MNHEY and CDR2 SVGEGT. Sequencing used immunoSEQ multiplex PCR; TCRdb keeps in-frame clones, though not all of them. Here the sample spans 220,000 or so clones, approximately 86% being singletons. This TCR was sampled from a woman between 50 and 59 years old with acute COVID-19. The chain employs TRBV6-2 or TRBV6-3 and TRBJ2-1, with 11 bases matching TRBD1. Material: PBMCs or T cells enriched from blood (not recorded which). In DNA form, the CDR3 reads TGTGCCAGCAGTTACCTAAGGACAGGGGGCTATTTTGAGCAGTTCTTC. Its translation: CASSYLRTGGYFEQFF.